Given below is one T cell receptor (beta chain) in context. This sample was included in a study of blood T cell repertoires in COVID-19. The overall study: COVID-19 samples, acute and convalescent, were from the United States, Italy and Spain. In each case, the material was cDNA or gDNA derived from T cells, B-cell-depleted T cells, or PBMCs.

As processed by the authors: Researchers report that nucleated cell counts were estimated from reference gene primer amplification. The data were produced by immunoSEQ multiplex PCR, yet TCRdb's version contains in-frame clones alone and is incomplete. That table gives V, J and clone size, and the DNA gave D and trimming. This table has under 100,000 clones, nearly 90% appearing once. The CDR3 contains 12 residues. The germline CDR1 and CDR2 sequences are SGHRS and YFSETQ. The germline V and J ends were trimmed by 9 bases and 2 bases, with 10 bases remaining between them. Sequenced input: peripheral blood. The receptor was derived from a man aged 50 to 60 with acute or convalescent COVID-19. The rearrangement joins TRBV5-1 to TRBJ2-3, with a weak D call TRBD1 (6 bases). In DNA, the CDR3 is TGCGCCACCCACAGGGCCACAGATACGCAGTATTTT. Its translation: CATHRATDTQYF.